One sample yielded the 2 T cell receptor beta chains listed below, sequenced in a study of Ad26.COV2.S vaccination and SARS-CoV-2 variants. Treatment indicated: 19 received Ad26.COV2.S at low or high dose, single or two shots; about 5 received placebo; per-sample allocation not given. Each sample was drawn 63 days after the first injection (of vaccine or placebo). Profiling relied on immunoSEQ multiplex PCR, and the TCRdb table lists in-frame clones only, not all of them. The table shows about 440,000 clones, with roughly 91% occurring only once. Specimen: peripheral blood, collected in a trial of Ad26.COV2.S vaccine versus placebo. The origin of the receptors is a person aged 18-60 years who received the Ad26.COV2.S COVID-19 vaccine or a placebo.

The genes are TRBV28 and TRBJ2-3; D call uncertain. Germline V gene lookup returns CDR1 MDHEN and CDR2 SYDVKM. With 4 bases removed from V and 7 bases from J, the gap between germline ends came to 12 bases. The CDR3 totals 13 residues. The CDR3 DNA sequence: TGTGCCAGCAGTTCCCCCTCGAGGTATACGCAGTATTTT. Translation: CASSSPSRYTQYF.

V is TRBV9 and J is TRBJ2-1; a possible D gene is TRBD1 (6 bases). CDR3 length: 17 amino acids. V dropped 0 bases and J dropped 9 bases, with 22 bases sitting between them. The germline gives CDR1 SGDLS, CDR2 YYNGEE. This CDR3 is CASSVATGKTQSSEQFF. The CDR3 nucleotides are TGTGCCAGCAGCGTAGCAACAGGGAAGACCCAGTCCAGTGAGCAGTTCTTC.